This TCR beta chain appears in the sequencing data of a study of shared clonotypes between healthy human individuals. Study in general: Donors were a couple of women and a few men aged 18 to 49. Whole-study findings and limits: Sharing across four donors was highest in naive CD4 (roughly 5%) and lowest in memory CD8 (roughly 0.4%).

Of note for this clone: Its antigen is not identified.

At the deep level, the assay was run. The repertoire was sequenced with immunoSEQ multiplex PCR; TCRdb's copy has only in-frame clones and lacks some. Here the sample spans approximately 2,300,000 clones, about nine tenths being singletons. The sequenced sample consisted of naive CD4+ T cells from PBMCs. Subset here: CD45RA+ positively selected. The clonotype was recovered from a man between 18 and 35 years old in good health. Some clones in this sample may be carry-over from other donors' samples.

CDR3: CASSQKLGTGESEQYF. The CDR3 coding sequence is TGTGCCAGCAGCCAAAAACTCGGGACAGGGGAGTCGGAGCAGTACTTC. V gene TRBV4-2 combines with J gene TRBJ2-7, with 10 bases aligning to TRBD1. The germline V gene encodes CDR1 LGHNA and CDR2 YNFKEQ. The CDR3 sequence is 16 residues long. The V and J ends lost 2 bases and 7 bases, in that order; junction bases with no gene match: 11.